This record looks at one TCR beta chain sequence and its context. This receptor's antigen is unknown. Per-base quality was not reported, and no clone a single base away is much larger than it. Each collaborating institution followed its own protocols to collect whole blood in K2EDTA tubes. For TCRbeta analysis, collaborator samples were shipped as frozen whole blood, as isolated PBMCs, or as DNA extracted from either sample type. This entry belongs to a study of blood T cell repertoires in COVID-19 (dated by TCRdb to 2020 to 2022). About the full investigation: Collaborator samples came from the United States, Italy and Spain and covered acute and convalescent phases of COVID-19. Where available, HLA class I and class II types were obtained from metadata supplied by the sample provider rather than from assay-based typing. Samples were obtained from the ongoing ImmuneRACE study (first 160 participants) and from roughly 1,300 subjects provided by 6 global collaborators. The prospective study material was composed of cDNA or gDNA derived from T cells, B-cell-depleted T cells, or PBMCs. Subjects who had been exposed to COVID-19, were actively infected with it, or had recovered from it provided the deeply sampled blood TCRbeta repertoires that made up the dataset. A freely available public database, intended as a resource for researchers studying the immune response to SARS-CoV-2, is where the repertoires were released. Sample metadata almost always included a de-identified subject ID, COVID-19 status, age in years and sex.

The immunoSEQ Assay, a bias-controlled multiplex PCR, was used to amplify TCRbeta CDR3 regions from genomic DNA. As for the authors' bioinformatics: The number of nucleated cells in each sample was estimated by amplification of reference gene primers within the assay. To quantify the absolute abundance of each unique TCRbeta CDR3 rearrangement, sequence reads were collapsed and filtered. For each sample, productive Simpson clonality was calculated by taking the square root of Simpson's diversity index across productive rearrangements. Not all clones reach the TCRdb copy of this immuneACCESS table, which keeps in-frame sequences only. Checked studies attribute under half of the gap to unresolved V genes and leave the rest unexplained. V and J calls plus clone size are reproduced from that table; the DNA served to infer D and trimming. In this sample the table shows under 45,000 clones, more than 65% of which occur a single time. About 27% of the sample is held by the ten biggest clonotypes.

CDR1 LGHDT and CDR2 YNNKEL were looked up in the germline V gene (reference sequence). Reading from cysteine to phenylalanine, the CDR3 counts 16 amino acids. The entry retains the CDR3 DNA only, 48 bases that are in frame from base 1. Germline trimming: 6 bases from V, 4 bases from J; junction bases outside gene matches: 9. The research as a whole found: The quantity of clinical and demographic metadata differed by source and by participant and was supplied without curation.

This TCR derives from a man aged 80 or over with acute or convalescent COVID-19. Recombination connected TRBV3-1 (or the pseudogene TRBV3-2) to TRBJ2-3, with TRBD2 identical over 11 junction bases. The sequencing input was peripheral blood. The DNA reads as follows: TGTGCCAGCAGTTCCTTTAGCGGGGGGGCGTCAGATACGCAGTATTTT. Translated, it reads CASSSFSGGASDTQYF.